The entry that follows covers one T cell receptor beta chain sequence. The antigen is unknown. These data originate in a study of T cells in Graves' hyperthyroidism and ophthalmopathy. Diagnosing involved the use of clinical symptoms, serum thyroxine and TRAb, thyroid ultrasound and orbital computed tomography. Fresh 10 ml peripheral blood yielded PBMCs. Study observations and caveats: Most clonotypes expanded in thyroid above 0.001 were likewise present in blood. Model predictions of ophthalmopathy came a median 6.5 months before onset.

Amplification targeted TCR beta CDR3 regions from RNA transcripts. With the HTBI primer set, the TCR CDR3 went through a first round of RT-PCR. Via MiXCR, TCRdb re-called the multiplex PCR reads, giving one row per CDR3 protein. The sample has about 840,000 distinct CDR3 sequences; 35% to 45% are singletons. The germline V gene encodes CDR1 SGHTA and CDR2 FQGNSA. V was clipped by 4 bases and J by 4 bases; unmatched bases: 5. The length of the CDR3 is 15 residues. The chain links TRBV7-2 to TRBJ1-5, with 9 bases aligning to TRBD1. This TCR came from a man aged 18 to 29 with Graves' hyperthyroidism. Source material: blood. CDR3 nucleotide sequence: TGTGCCAGCAGCTGGGGACAGGGTAGGAATCAGCCCCAGCATTTT. As protein: CASSWGQGRNQPQHF.